The TCR beta chain under discussion was sequenced for a study of PD-L1 blockade in urothelial cancer. The wider study: Men with urothelial cancer arising in the bladder made up about nine tenths of the roughly 29 patients. Researchers looked at the blood 3 weeks (second dose) and 6 weeks after treatment began.

This CDR3 comprises 19 residues. CDR1 SGDLS and CDR2 YYNGEE come from the germline V gene. The junction had 21 bases not matched to a gene; V was cut back by 3 bases and J by 8 bases. Per-patient samples, pretreatment and on-treatment, numbered 1 to 8. Data came from immunoSEQ multiplex PCR; TCRdb stores just in-frame clones and leaves some out. This repertoire shows some 47,000 clones, roughly 82% found once; its top ten account for more than 3%. This sequence joins TRBV9 and TRBJ2-1; 9 positions match TRBD2. This receptor was obtained from a man in his 70s with urothelial cancer. Sequencing was performed on PBMCs, taken around atezolizumab (anti-PD-L1) treatment. Here the CDR3 DNA reads TGTGCCAGCAGCGCCACTTCCCCTTTGGGGCGGGGGGGCATATATGAGCAGTTCTTC. Protein product: CASSATSPLGRGGIYEQFF. The variable domain in full, with the rest retrieved from reference TRBV9 and TRBJ2-1, is DSGVTQTPKHLITATGQRVTLRCSPRSGDLSVYWYQQSLDQGLQFLIQYYNGEERAKGNILERFSAQQFPDLHSELNLSSLELGDSALYFCASSATSPLGRGGIYEQFFGPGTRLTVL.